Reported below is one TCR beta chain. J gave up 4 bases and V 4 bases, and 4 bases lay outside the gene matches. In germline, CDR1 is SGHKS, CDR2 YYEKEE (reference sequence). The CDR3 extends over 15 amino acids. The data were taken from a study of blood T cell repertoires in COVID-19. The method was immunoSEQ multiplex PCR; TCRdb's version includes in-frame clones alone and lacks a portion of them. Among around 250,000 clones, 75% to 90% were seen once, and the ten largest hold about a tenth. This chain connects TRBV5-5 to TRBJ2-5; 13 bases map to TRBD2. The TCR comes from a woman between 65 and 79 years old with COVID-19, enrolled during active disease. Sequenced material: peripheral blood. CDR3 in amino acids: CASSDGLAGVETQYF. The CDR3 DNA sequence: TGTGCCAGCAGCGACGGACTAGCGGGAGTAGAGACCCAGTACTTC.